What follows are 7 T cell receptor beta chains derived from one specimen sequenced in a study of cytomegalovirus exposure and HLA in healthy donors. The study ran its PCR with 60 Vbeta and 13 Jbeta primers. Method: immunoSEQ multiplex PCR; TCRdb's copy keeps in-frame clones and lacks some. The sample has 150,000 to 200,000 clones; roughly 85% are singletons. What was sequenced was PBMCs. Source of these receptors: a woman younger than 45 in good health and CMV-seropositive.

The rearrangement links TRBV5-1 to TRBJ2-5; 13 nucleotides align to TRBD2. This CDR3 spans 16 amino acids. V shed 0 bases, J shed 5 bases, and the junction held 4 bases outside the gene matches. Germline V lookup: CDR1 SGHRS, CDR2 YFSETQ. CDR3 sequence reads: CASSLVPTSGGETQYF. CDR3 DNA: TGCGCCAGCAGCTTGGTCCCGACTAGCGGGGGGGAGACCCAGTACTTC. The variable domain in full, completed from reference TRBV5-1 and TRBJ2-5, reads KAGVTQTPRYLIKTRGQQVTLSCSPISGHRSVSWYQQTPGQGLQFLFEYFSETQRNKGNFPGRFSGRQFSNSRSEMNVSTLELGDSALYLCASSLVPTSGGETQYFGPGTRLLVL.

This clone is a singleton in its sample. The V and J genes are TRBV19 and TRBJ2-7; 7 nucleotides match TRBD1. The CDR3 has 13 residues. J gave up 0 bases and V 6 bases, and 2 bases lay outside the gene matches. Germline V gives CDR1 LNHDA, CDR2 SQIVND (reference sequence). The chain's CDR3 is CASSQGVSYEQYF. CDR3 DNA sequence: TGTGCCAGTAGCCAGGGGGTCTCCTACGAGCAGTACTTC.

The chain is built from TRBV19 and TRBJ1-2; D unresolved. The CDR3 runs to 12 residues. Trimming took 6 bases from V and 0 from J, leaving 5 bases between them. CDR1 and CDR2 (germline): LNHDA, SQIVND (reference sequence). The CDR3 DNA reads TGTGCCAGTAGGAGCGCTAACTATGGCTACACCTTC. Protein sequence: CASRSANYGYTF.

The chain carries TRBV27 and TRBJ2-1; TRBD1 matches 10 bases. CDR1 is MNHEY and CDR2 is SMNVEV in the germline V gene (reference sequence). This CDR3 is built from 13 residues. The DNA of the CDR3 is TGTGCGAGTAGGGACAGGGGTTACAATGAGCAGTTCTTC. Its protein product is CASRDRGYNEQFF.

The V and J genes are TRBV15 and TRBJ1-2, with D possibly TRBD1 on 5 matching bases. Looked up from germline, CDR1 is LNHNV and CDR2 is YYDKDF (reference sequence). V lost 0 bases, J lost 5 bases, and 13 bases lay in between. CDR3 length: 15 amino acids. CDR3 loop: CATSRDRGTVYGYTF. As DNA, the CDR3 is TGTGCCACCAGCAGAGATCGGGGGACGGTGTATGGCTACACCTTC.

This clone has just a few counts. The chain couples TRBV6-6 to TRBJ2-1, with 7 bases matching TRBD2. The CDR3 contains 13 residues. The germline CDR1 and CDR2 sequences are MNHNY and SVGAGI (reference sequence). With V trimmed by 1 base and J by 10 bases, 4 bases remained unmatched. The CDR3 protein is CASSYYRLAEQFF. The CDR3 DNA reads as TGTGCCAGCAGTTACTACCGACTAGCCGAGCAGTTCTTC.

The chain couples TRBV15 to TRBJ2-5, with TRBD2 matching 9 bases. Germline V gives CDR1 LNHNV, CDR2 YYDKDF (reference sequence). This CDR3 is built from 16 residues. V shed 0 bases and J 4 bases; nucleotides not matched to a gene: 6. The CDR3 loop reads CATSRDRSGSVETQYF. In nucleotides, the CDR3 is TGTGCCACCAGCAGAGATCGTAGCGGGAGCGTAGAGACCCAGTACTTC.